This is a list of T cell receptor beta chains from one sample in a study of PD-1 blockade in classical Hodgkin lymphoma. Only in-frame clones appear in the TCRdb table, and some are missing; sequencing was by immunoSEQ multiplex PCR. The sample yields about 20,000 clones, roughly 90% seen once. What was sequenced was peripheral blood mononuclear cells (PBMCs). These receptors all come from a human donor with classical Hodgkin lymphoma. CDR3s include the opening cysteine and the closing phenylalanine or tryptophan. A D gene is named only where the DNA matches it firmly. Clone size is not always given. Where it is, it says once, few, many or a class for expanded clones.

clone_size: .; d_call: .; j_call: TRBJ1-1; v_call: TRBV25-1; cdr3_aa: CASSDPAGYTEAFF; cdr3_nt: TGTGCCAGCAGTGATCCGGCAGGGTACACTGAAGCTTTCTTT
clone_size: .; d_call: TRBD1; j_call: TRBJ1-5; v_call: TRBV7-9; cdr3_aa: CASSLGTDNQPQHF; cdr3_nt: TGTGCCAGCAGCCTTGGGACAGACAATCAGCCCCAGCATTTT
clone_size: few; d_call: .; j_call: TRBJ2-6; v_call: TRBV25-1; cdr3_aa: CASSEVSRNSGANVLTF; cdr3_nt: TGTGCCAGCAGTGAAGTATCCAGAAATTCTGGGGCCAACGTCCTGACTTTC
clone_size: .; d_call: .; j_call: TRBJ1-2; v_call: TRBV29-1; cdr3_aa: CSVGQNYGYTF; cdr3_nt: TGCAGCGTTGGGCAGAACTATGGCTACACCTTC
clone_size: .; d_call: TRBD1; j_call: TRBJ2-2; v_call: TRBV6-1; cdr3_aa: CASTGQGISGELFF; cdr3_nt: TGTGCCAGCACAGGACAGGGGATATCGGGGGAGCTGTTTTTT
clone_size: .; d_call: TRBD2; j_call: TRBJ2-7; v_call: TRBV2; cdr3_aa: CASLPGLAGIYEQYF; cdr3_nt: TGTGCCAGCCTGCCGGGACTAGCGGGGATCTACGAGCAGTACTTC
clone_size: .; d_call: .; j_call: TRBJ1-2; v_call: TRBV2; cdr3_aa: CASSSMAPYTF; cdr3_nt: TGTGCCAGCAGTTCCATGGCCCCCTACACCTTC
clone_size: .; d_call: .; j_call: TRBJ1-3; v_call: TRBV18; cdr3_aa: CASSPDGPGNTIYF; cdr3_nt: TGTGCCAGCTCACCAGACGGTCCTGGAAACACCATATATTTT
clone_size: .; d_call: .; j_call: TRBJ2-6; v_call: TRBV5-1; cdr3_aa: CASSPGGANVLTF; cdr3_nt: TGCGCCAGCAGCCCGGGCGGGGCCAACGTCCTGACTTTC
clone_size: .; d_call: .; j_call: TRBJ2-6; v_call: TRBV6-1; cdr3_aa: CASSDYPYSGANVLTF; cdr3_nt: TGTGCCAGCAGTGACTATCCTTACTCTGGGGCCAACGTCCTGACTTTC
clone_size: .; d_call: .; j_call: TRBJ1-1; v_call: TRBV6-5; cdr3_aa: CASRRGDTLNTEAFF; cdr3_nt: TGTGCCAGCAGGCGCGGGGACACCTTGAACACTGAAGCTTTCTTT
clone_size: .; d_call: TRBD1; j_call: TRBJ2-7; v_call: TRBV10-3; cdr3_aa: CAISGQGMNYEQYF; cdr3_nt: TGTGCCATCAGTGGACAGGGGATGAACTACGAGCAGTACTTC
clone_size: .; d_call: .; j_call: TRBJ2-2; v_call: TRBV4-1; cdr3_aa: CASSQGQGSTGELFF; cdr3_nt: TGCGCCAGCAGCCAAGGGCAGGGAAGCACCGGGGAGCTGTTTTTT
clone_size: .; d_call: .; j_call: TRBJ1-2; v_call: TRBV5-6; cdr3_aa: CASSQRQDAYGYTF; cdr3_nt: TGTGCCAGCAGCCAAAGACAGGATGCCTATGGCTACACCTTC
clone_size: .; d_call: TRBD2; j_call: TRBJ2-7; v_call: TRBV11-2; cdr3_aa: CASSLVLAGAYEQYF; cdr3_nt: TGTGCCAGCAGCTTAGTTCTAGCGGGCGCCTACGAGCAGTACTTC
clone_size: .; d_call: .; j_call: TRBJ2-1; v_call: TRBV30; cdr3_aa: CAWRLDSYNEQFF; cdr3_nt: TGTGCCTGGAGGCTGGACAGTTACAATGAGCAGTTCTTC
clone_size: .; d_call: .; j_call: TRBJ2-7; v_call: TRBV21-1; cdr3_aa: CASILERGSSYEQYF; cdr3_nt: TGTGCCAGCATCCTGGAAAGAGGGAGTTCCTACGAGCAGTACTTC
clone_size: .; d_call: TRBD2; j_call: TRBJ2-2; v_call: TRBV6-4; cdr3_aa: CASSGTSGSTGELFF; cdr3_nt: TGTGCCAGCAGTGGGACTAGCGGGAGCACCGGGGAGCTGTTTTTT
clone_size: .; d_call: .; j_call: TRBJ2-5; v_call: TRBV9; cdr3_aa: CASSARWGWQQETQYF; cdr3_nt: TGTGCCAGCAGCGCCCGGTGGGGGTGGCAGCAAGAGACCCAGTACTTC
clone_size: .; d_call: TRBD2; j_call: TRBJ2-1; v_call: TRBV30; cdr3_aa: CAWSDTSGRSPYNEQFF; cdr3_nt: TGTGCCTGGAGTGATACTAGCGGGAGATCCCCCTACAATGAGCAGTTCTTC
clone_size: .; d_call: .; j_call: TRBJ2-1; v_call: TRBV7-9; cdr3_aa: CASSLGSNNEQFF; cdr3_nt: TGTGCCAGCAGCTTGGGCAGTAACAATGAGCAGTTCTTC
clone_size: .; d_call: TRBD1; j_call: TRBJ1-1; v_call: TRBV4-1; cdr3_aa: CASSPQGAGTEAFF; cdr3_nt: TGCGCCAGCAGCCCCCAGGGGGCGGGCACTGAAGCTTTCTTT
clone_size: .; d_call: .; j_call: TRBJ2-3; v_call: TRBV25-1; cdr3_aa: CASSDVGGTDTQYF; cdr3_nt: TGTGCCAGCAGTGATGTGGGGGGCACAGATACGCAGTATTTT
clone_size: .; d_call: TRBD1; j_call: TRBJ1-3; v_call: TRBV25-1; cdr3_aa: CASSEDLGQGVYGNTIYF; cdr3_nt: TGTGCCAGCAGTGAGGACCTAGGACAGGGGGTTTATGGAAACACCATATATTTT
clone_size: .; d_call: .; j_call: TRBJ1-6; v_call: TRBV5-4; cdr3_aa: CASSYLQGGSPLHF; cdr3_nt: TGTGCCAGCAGCTACCTACAGGGAGGTTCACCCCTCCACTTT
clone_size: .; d_call: TRBD2; j_call: TRBJ2-3; v_call: TRBV5-4; cdr3_aa: CASSPASGATDTQYF; cdr3_nt: TGTGCCAGCAGCCCTGCTAGCGGGGCCACAGATACGCAGTATTTT
clone_size: .; d_call: .; j_call: TRBJ2-7; v_call: TRBV4-1; cdr3_aa: CASSQLQGTYEQYF; cdr3_nt: TGCGCCAGCAGCCAACTACAGGGTACCTACGAGCAGTACTTC
clone_size: .; d_call: TRBD2; j_call: TRBJ2-1; v_call: TRBV7-9; cdr3_aa: CASSLRTSGDNEQFF; cdr3_nt: TGTGCCAGCAGCCTAAGGACTAGCGGGGACAATGAGCAGTTCTTC
clone_size: .; d_call: .; j_call: TRBJ1-1; v_call: TRBV28; cdr3_aa: CASSGTPNTEAFF; cdr3_nt: TGTGCCAGCAGCGGGACTCCGAACACTGAAGCTTTCTTT
clone_size: .; d_call: .; j_call: TRBJ2-6; v_call: TRBV25-1; cdr3_aa: CASSEFADSGANVLTF; cdr3_nt: TGTGCCAGCAGTGAATTTGCAGACTCTGGGGCCAACGTCCTGACTTTC
clone_size: .; d_call: TRBD2; j_call: TRBJ2-7; v_call: TRBV10-3; cdr3_aa: CAISATSGVEQYF; cdr3_nt: TGTGCCATCAGTGCAACTAGCGGGGTCGAGCAGTACTTC
clone_size: .; d_call: TRBD2; j_call: TRBJ2-3; v_call: TRBV9; cdr3_aa: CASSALPGLSRRSADTQYF; cdr3_nt: TGTGCCAGCAGCGCCCTTCCGGGACTATCGAGGAGGAGCGCAGATACGCAGTATTTT
clone_size: .; d_call: TRBD1; j_call: TRBJ1-2; v_call: TRBV30; cdr3_aa: CAWSVGTGLRYTF; cdr3_nt: TGTGCCTGGAGTGTCGGGACAGGGTTGCGCTACACCTTC
clone_size: once; d_call: .; j_call: TRBJ1-5; v_call: TRBV18; cdr3_aa: CASSPGGGDQPQHF; cdr3_nt: TGTGCCAGCTCACCAGGGGGCGGCGATCAGCCCCAGCATTTT
clone_size: once; d_call: TRBD2; j_call: TRBJ2-5; v_call: TRBV7-6; cdr3_aa: CASSPGLGLLGETQYF; cdr3_nt: TGTGCCAGCAGCCCGGGACTAGGGCTTTTAGGGGAGACCCAGTACTTC
clone_size: .; d_call: .; j_call: TRBJ1-1; v_call: TRBV27; cdr3_aa: CASSLRWGDTEAFF; cdr3_nt: TGTGCCAGCAGTCTCCGGTGGGGGGACACTGAAGCTTTCTTT
clone_size: .; d_call: .; j_call: TRBJ2-3; v_call: TRBV5-5; cdr3_aa: CASSLPGTDTQYF; cdr3_nt: TGTGCCAGCAGCTTGCCGGGTACAGATACGCAGTATTTT
clone_size: once; d_call: .; j_call: TRBJ1-1; v_call: TRBV11-2; cdr3_aa: CASSLYMNTEAFF; cdr3_nt: TGTGCCAGCAGCTTATATATGAACACTGAAGCTTTCTTT
clone_size: once; d_call: TRBD2; j_call: TRBJ2-3; v_call: TRBV7-2; cdr3_aa: CASSQKTSGHRPRDTQYF; cdr3_nt: TGTGCCAGCAGTCAAAAAACTAGCGGGCATAGACCCAGAGATACGCAGTATTTT
clone_size: few; d_call: .; j_call: TRBJ1-1; v_call: TRBV6-6; cdr3_aa: CASKGRVWTVNTEAFF; cdr3_nt: TGTGCCAGCAAGGGAAGGGTCTGGACAGTCAACACTGAAGCTTTCTTT
clone_size: .; d_call: TRBD1; j_call: TRBJ2-2; v_call: TRBV25-1; cdr3_aa: CASSGIGQGDRPNGELFF; cdr3_nt: TGTGCCAGCAGTGGAATTGGACAGGGTGATCGCCCCAACGGGGAGCTGTTTTTT
clone_size: .; d_call: .; j_call: TRBJ2-3; v_call: TRBV12-5; cdr3_aa: CASGSGRPSTDTQYF; cdr3_nt: TGTGCTAGTGGTTCCGGACGTCCTAGCACAGATACGCAGTATTTT
clone_size: .; d_call: TRBD2; j_call: TRBJ2-2; v_call: TRBV19; cdr3_aa: CASSIGREPGELFF; cdr3_nt: TGTGCCAGTAGTATCGGGAGGGAGCCCGGGGAGCTGTTTTTT
clone_size: .; d_call: TRBD2; j_call: TRBJ2-1; v_call: TRBV7-3; cdr3_aa: CASRPGTSDGEQFF; cdr3_nt: TGTGCCAGCAGGCCCGGGACTAGCGACGGTGAGCAGTTCTTC